Included here is one T cell receptor (beta chain) sequence, with context. Produced via immunoSEQ multiplex PCR; TCRdb's table is partial and in-frame only. The table lists about 2,500,000 clones, around nine tenths of them singletons. CDR1 is MNHNS and CDR2 is SASEGT in the germline V gene. CDR3 length: 18 residues. V was clipped by 2 bases and J by 3 bases; unmatched bases: 14. This sample was included in a study of shared clonotypes between healthy human individuals. The sequence derives from a man aged 18 to 29 in good health. The chain couples TRBV6-1 to TRBJ2-7; 9 bases are a match to TRBD1. The sample was naive CD4+ T cells sorted from blood. Noted subset: CD45RA+ positively selected. CDR3 in DNA: TGTGCCAGCAGTGAACCTCCTCCTTACGGGACAGGGAGCTACGAGCAGTACTTC. Translation gives CASSEPPPYGTGSYEQYF.